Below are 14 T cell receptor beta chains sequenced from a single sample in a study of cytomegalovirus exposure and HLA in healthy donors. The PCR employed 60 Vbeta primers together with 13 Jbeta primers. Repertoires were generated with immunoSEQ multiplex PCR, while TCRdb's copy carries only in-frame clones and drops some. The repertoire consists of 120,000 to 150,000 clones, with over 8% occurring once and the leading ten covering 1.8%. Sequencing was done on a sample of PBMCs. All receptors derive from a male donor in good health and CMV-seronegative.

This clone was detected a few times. CDR3 nucleotide sequence: TGTGCCAGCAGCTTAGCAGAGTACGAGCAGTACTTC. It encodes CASSLAEYEQYF. This sequence joins TRBV7-9 and TRBJ2-7, with D unresolved. CDR1 is SEHNR, CDR2 FQNEAQ, per germline (reference sequence). The V end was cut by 0 bases, the J end by 4 bases, with 4 bases between. The CDR3 sequence is 12 residues long. Full variable domain (missing parts from reference TRBV7-9 and TRBJ2-7): DTGVSQNPRHKITKRGQNVTFRCDPISEHNRLYWYRQTLGQGPEFLTYFQNEAQLEKSRLLSDRFSAERPKGSFSTLEIQRTEQGDSAMYLCASSLAEYEQYFGPGTRLTVT.

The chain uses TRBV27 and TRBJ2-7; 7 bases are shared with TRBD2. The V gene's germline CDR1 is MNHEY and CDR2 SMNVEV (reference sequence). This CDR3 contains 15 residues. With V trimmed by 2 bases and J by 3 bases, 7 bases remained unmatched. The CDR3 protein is CASSLAGVGFYEQYF. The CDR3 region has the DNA TGTGCCAGCAGTTTAGCGGGAGTGGGGTTCTACGAGCAGTACTTC.

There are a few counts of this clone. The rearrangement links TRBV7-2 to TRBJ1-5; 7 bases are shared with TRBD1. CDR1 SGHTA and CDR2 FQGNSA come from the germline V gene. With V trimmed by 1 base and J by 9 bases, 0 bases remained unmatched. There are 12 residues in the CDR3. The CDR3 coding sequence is TGTGCCAGCAGCTTAGGACAGGGGCCCCAGCATTTT. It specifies CASSLGQGPQHF.

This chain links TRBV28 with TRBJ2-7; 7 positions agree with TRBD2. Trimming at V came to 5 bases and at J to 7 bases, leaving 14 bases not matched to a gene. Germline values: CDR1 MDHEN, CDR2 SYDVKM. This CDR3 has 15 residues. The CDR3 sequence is CASSPTGTTKREQYF. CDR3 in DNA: TGTGCCAGCAGTCCGACCGGGACTACTAAACGGGAGCAGTACTTC.

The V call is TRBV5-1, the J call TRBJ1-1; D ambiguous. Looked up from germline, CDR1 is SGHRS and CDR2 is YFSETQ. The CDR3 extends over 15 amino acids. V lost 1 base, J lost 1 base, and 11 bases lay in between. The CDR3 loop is CASSLLGGGNTEAFF. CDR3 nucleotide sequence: TGCGCCAGCAGCTTGCTGGGCGGAGGGAACACTGAAGCTTTCTTT.

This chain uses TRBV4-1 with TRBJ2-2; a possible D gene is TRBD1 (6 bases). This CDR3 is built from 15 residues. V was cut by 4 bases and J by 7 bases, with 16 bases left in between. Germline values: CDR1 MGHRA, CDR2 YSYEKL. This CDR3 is CASSPRDTRGGELFF. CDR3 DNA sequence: TGCGCCAGCAGCCCCCGGGACACTCGGGGCGGGGAGCTGTTTTTT.

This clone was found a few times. The CDR3 DNA reads TGTGCCAGCAGCCAAGAGGGGAAGGGGGCTTGGAATTCACCCCTCCACTTT. The encoded protein is CASSQEGKGAWNSPLHF. This chain links TRBV4-2 with TRBJ1-6, with 7 bases matching TRBD1. CDR3 size: 17 residues. The V gene's germline CDR1 is LGHNA and CDR2 YNFKEQ. Trimming cost V 0 bases and J 7 bases; bases outside gene matches: 9.

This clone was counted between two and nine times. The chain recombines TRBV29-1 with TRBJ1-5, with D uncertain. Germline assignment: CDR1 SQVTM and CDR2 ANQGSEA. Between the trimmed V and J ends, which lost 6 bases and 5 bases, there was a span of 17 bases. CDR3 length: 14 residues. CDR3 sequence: CSVAPGNLDQPQHF. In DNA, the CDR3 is TGCAGCGTCGCACCGGGGAACTTAGATCAGCCCCAGCATTTT. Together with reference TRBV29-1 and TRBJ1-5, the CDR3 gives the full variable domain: SAVISQKPSRDICQRGTSLTIQCQVDSQVTMMFWYRQQPGQSLTLIATANQGSEATYESGFVIDKFPISRPNLTFSTLTVSNMSPEDSSIYLCSVAPGNLDQPQHFGDGTRLSIL.

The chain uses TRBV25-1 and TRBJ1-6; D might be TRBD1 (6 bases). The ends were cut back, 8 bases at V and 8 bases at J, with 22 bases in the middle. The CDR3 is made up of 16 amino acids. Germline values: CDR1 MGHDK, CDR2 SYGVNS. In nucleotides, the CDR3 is TGTGCCAGCTCCAGGGGACCGACCGAATTTTATTCACCCCTCCACTTT. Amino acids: CASSRGPTEFYSPLHF. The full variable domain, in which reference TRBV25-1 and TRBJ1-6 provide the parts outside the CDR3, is EADIYQTPRYLVIGTGKKITLECSQTMGHDKMYWYQQDPGMELHLIHYSYGVNSTEKGDLSSESTVSRIRTEHFPLTLESARPSHTSQYLCASSRGPTEFYSPLHFGNGTRLTVT.

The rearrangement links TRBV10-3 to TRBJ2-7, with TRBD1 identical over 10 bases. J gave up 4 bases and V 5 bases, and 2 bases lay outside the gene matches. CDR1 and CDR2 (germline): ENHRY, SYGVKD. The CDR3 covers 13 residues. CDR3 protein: CAISPGQGYEQYF. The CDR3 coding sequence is TGTGCCATCAGTCCGGGACAGGGGTACGAGCAGTACTTC.

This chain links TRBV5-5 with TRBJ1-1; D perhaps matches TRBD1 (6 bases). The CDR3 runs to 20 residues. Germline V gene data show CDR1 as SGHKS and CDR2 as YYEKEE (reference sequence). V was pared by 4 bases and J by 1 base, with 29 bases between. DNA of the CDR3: TGTGCCAGCAGCCTGGGGGGGCTCTGGGGGAGGGTCAGGGGGAACACTGAAGCTTTCTTT. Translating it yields CASSLGGLWGRVRGNTEAFF.

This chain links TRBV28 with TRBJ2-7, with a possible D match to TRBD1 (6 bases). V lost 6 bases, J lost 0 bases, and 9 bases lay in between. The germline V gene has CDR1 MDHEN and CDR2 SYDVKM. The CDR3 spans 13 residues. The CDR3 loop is CASRPDSSYEQYF. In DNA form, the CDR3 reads TGTGCCAGCAGGCCGGACAGCTCCTACGAGCAGTACTTC.

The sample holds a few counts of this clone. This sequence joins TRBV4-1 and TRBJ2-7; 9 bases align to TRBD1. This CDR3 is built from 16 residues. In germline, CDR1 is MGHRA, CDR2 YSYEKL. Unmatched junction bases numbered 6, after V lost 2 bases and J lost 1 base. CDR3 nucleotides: TGCGCCAGCAGCCAATTTGGACAGGGGATTTCCTACGAGCAGTACTTC. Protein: CASSQFGQGISYEQYF.

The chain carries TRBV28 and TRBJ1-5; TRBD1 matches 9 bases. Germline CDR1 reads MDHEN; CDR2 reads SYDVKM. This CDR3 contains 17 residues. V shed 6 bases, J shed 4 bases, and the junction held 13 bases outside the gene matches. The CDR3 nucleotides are TGTGCCAGCAGGGACCAACAGGGGGCCGCCTTTAATCAGCCCCAGCATTTT. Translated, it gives CASRDQQGAAFNQPQHF.